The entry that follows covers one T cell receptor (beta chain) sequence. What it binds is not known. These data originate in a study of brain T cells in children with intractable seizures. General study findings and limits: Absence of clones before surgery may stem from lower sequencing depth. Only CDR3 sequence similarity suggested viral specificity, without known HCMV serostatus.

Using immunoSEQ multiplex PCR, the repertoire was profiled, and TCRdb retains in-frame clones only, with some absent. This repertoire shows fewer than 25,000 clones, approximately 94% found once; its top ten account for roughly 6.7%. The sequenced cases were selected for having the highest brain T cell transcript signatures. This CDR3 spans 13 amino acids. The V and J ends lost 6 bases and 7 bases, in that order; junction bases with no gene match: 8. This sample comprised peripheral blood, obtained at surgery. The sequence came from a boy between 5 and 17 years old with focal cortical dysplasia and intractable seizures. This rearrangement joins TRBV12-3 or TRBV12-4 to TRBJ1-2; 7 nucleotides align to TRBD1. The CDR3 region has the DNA TGTGCCAGCAGGAATACAGGGGTTGGTGGCTACACCTTC. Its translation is CASRNTGVGGYTF.